This T cell receptor beta chain originates from a study of blood T cell repertoires in COVID-19. Study as a whole: T cells, B-cell-depleted T cells, or PBMCs provided the cDNA or gDNA that served as material.

In the source study's methods: Scientists estimated how many nucleated cells there were by amplifying reference gene primers. This table comes from immunoSEQ multiplex PCR, and its TCRdb copy is limited to in-frame clones, with some not included. D and trimming were read from the DNA, whereas the V and J calls and clone size are those reported in that table. The table has hundreds of thousands of clones, about 93% seen once; the top ten hold 1.5% to 2%. Ages ranged from about 18 to 100 years, with residence in about two dozen US areas. The study counted Cohort 3 donors as recovered given two negative PCRs, clearance, or symptom resolution. The sample consisted of PBMCs or T cells enriched from blood (not recorded which). This TCR was recovered from a young woman who had recovered from COVID-19.

Here the CDR3 DNA reads TGCGCCAGCAGCGGGGGACAGGGGTGGACTGAAGCTTTCTTT. Protein sequence: CASSGGQGWTEAFF. The rearrangement links TRBV5-1 to TRBJ1-1; 10 positions agree with TRBD1. The CDR3 is 14 residues long. The V gene end was trimmed by 4 bases and the J gene end by 5 bases; junction bases not matched to a gene: 5. Germline V lookup: CDR1 SGHRS, CDR2 YFSETQ.